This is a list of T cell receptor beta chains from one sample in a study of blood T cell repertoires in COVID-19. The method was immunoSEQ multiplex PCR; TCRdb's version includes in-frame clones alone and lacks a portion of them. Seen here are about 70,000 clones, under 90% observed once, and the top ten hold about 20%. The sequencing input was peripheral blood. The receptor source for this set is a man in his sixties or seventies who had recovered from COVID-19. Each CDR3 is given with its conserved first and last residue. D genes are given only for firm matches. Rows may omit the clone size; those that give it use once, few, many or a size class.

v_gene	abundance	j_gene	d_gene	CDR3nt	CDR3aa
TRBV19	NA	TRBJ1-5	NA	TGTGCCAGTAGTCCAGGGTCCGGCAATCAGCCCCAGCATTTT	CASSPGSGNQPQHF
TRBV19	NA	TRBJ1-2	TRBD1	TGTGCCAGTAGCCCAGGACAGGGAGAGGATGGCTACACCTTC	CASSPGQGEDGYTF
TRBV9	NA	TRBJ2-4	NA	TGTGCCAGCAGCGTAGAGGTCAGCGGAAACATTCAGTACTTC	CASSVEVSGNIQYF
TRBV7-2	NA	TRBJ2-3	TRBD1	TGTGCCAGCAGCAGGACAGGGTCGAGCACAGATACGCAGTATTTT	CASSRTGSSTDTQYF
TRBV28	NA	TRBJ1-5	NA	TGTGCCAGCAGTTTAGTAGGACAGAGCAATCAGCCCCAGCATTTT	CASSLVGQSNQPQHF
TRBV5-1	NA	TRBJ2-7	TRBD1	TGCGCCAGCAGCCCCGGACAGGAGACGCGAGAGCAGTACTTC	CASSPGQETREQYF
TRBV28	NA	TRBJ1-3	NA	TGTGCCAGCAGTTTGGGGCAGGGAACCGGAAACACCATATATTTT	CASSLGQGTGNTIYF
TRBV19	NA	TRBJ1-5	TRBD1	TGTGCCAGTAGTATACAGGGACAGGGCGGACAGCCCCAGCATTTT	CASSIQGQGGQPQHF
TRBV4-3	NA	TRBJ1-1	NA	TGCGCCAGCAGCCAAGTTTTAAATCGGGAAGCTTTCTTT	CASSQVLNREAFF
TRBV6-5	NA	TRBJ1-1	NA	TGTGCCAGCACCCCCGGGGGGGCGCGGGTCACTGAAGCTTTCTTT	CASTPGGARVTEAFF
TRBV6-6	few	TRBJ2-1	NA	TGTGCCAGCAGTTACTTACAGATCTACAATGAGCAGTTCTTC	CASSYLQIYNEQFF
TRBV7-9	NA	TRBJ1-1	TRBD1	TGTGCCAGCAGCTTAAAAGGGGGCAGGGCTGAAGCTTTCTTT	CASSLKGGRAEAFF